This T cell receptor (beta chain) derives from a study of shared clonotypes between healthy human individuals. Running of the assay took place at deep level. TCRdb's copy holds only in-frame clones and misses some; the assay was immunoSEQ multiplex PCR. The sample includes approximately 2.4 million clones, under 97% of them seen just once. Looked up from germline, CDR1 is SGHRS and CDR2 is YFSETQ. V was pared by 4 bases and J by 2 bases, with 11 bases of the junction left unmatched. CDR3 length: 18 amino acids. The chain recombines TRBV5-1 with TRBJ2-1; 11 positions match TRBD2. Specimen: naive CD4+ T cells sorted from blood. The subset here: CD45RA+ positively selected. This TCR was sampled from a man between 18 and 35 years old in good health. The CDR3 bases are TGCGCCAGCAGCGCTATAGCGGGAGGGCCTAGGGCCTACAATGAGCAGTTCTTC. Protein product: CASSAIAGGPRAYNEQFF. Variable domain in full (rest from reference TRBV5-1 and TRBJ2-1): KAGVTQTPRYLIKTRGQQVTLSCSPISGHRSVSWYQQTPGQGLQFLFEYFSETQRNKGNFPGRFSGRQFSNSRSEMNVSTLELGDSALYLCASSAIAGGPRAYNEQFFGPGTRLTVL.